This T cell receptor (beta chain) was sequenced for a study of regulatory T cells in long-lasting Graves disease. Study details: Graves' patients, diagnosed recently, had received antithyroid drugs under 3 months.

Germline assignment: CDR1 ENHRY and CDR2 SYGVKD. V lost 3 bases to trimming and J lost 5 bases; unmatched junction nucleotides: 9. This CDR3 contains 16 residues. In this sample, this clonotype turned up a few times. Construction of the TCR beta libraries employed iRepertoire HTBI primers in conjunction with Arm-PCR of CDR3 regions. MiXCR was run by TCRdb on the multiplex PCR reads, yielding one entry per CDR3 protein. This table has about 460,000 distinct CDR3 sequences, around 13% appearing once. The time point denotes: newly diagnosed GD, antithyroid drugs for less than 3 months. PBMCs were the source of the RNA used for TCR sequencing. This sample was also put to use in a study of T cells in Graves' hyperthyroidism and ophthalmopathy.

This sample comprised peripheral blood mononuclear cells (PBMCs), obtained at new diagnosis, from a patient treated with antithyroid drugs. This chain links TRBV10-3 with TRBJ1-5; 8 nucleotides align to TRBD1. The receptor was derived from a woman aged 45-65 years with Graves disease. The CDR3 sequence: CAISDRTGNRDQPQHF. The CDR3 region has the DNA TGTGCCATCAGTGACAGGACAGGGAATCGTGATCAGCCCCAGCATTTT.